The rows below give T cell receptor beta chains drawn from one sample of a study of T cell repertoires in cytomegalovirus infection. TCRdb ran MiXCR on the reads and lists one entry per CDR3 protein. The sample holds hundreds of thousands of distinct CDR3 sequences, about 11% seen once. Input material: PBMCs. Every receptor here comes from a human donor in good health (CMV status not recorded). Some clones in this sample may be carry-over from other donors' samples. Both conserved end residues are part of each CDR3. A D gene is named only where the DNA matches it firmly. Not all rows give a size; the values are once, few, many and, for expanded clones, a class.

j_call cdr3_length v_call clone_size d_call cdr3_aa cdr3_nt
TRBJ1-3 15 TRBV7-2 many TRBD1 CASSLRTGDGNTIYF TGTGCCAGCAGCCTGCGGACAGGGGATGGAAACACCATATATTTT
TRBJ2-5 13 TRBV19 few TRBD1 CATDRGGQETQYF TGTGCCACTGACAGGGGAGGACAAGAGACCCAGTACTTC
TRBJ1-1 13 TRBV7-2 many . CASSLGPLGEAFF TGTGCCAGCAGCCTGGGACCTCTAGGTGAAGCTTTCTTT
TRBJ2-3 13 TRBV20-1 . TRBD2 CSAESGDTDTQYF TGCAGTGCTGAGAGCGGGGACACAGATACGCAGTATTTT
TRBJ2-7 10 TRBV20-1 few . CSAPLGLQYF TGCAGTGCCCCACTGGGACTTCAGTACTTC
TRBJ2-7 13 TRBV10-3 many . CASFSDVLHEQYF TGTGCCTCCTTTTCGGACGTTCTTCACGAGCAGTACTTC
TRBJ2-7 15 TRBV28 many . CASSPQGPPTYEQYF TGTGCCAGCAGTCCTCAGGGACCGCCAACCTACGAGCAGTACTTC
TRBJ1-2 15 TRBV5-1 . . CASSLARVGAYGYTF TGCGCCAGCAGCTTGGCGCGGGTAGGGGCCTATGGCTACACCTTC
TRBJ2-2 11 TRBV2 few . CASREFGELFF TGTGCCAGCAGGGAGTTCGGGGAGCTGTTTTTT
TRBJ2-1 15 TRBV28 many TRBD2 CASSSPSGRGNEQFF TGTGCCAGCAGTTCACCTAGCGGGAGGGGAAATGAGCAGTTCTTC
TRBJ1-1 18 TRBV7-9 many TRBD1 CASSPLGTGAEPRTEAFF TGTGCCAGCAGCCCACTCGGGACAGGGGCTGAGCCGCGCACTGAAGCTTTCTTT
TRBJ2-7 14 TRBV6-5 many TRBD2 CASSVGGRTYEQYF TGTGCCAGCAGTGTAGGCGGGAGGACCTACGAGCAGTACTTC
TRBJ2-7 14 TRBV18 . TRBD1 CASSGDRMVHEQYF TGTGCCAGCTCGGGGGACAGGATGGTCCACGAGCAGTACTTC
TRBJ1-6 16 TRBV7-2 many TRBD1 CASSSPNRGEGSPLHF TGTGCCAGCAGCTCACCGAACAGGGGAGAAGGTTCACCCCTCCACTTT
TRBJ2-1 15 TRBV7-9 many . CASSLEHPSLNEQFF TGTGCCAGCAGCTTGGAACACCCCTCGCTCAATGAGCAGTTCTTC
TRBJ2-5 15 TRBV5-6 many . CASSFLSGVGETQYF TGTGCCAGCAGCTTCCTTTCGGGCGTAGGAGAGACCCAGTACTTC
TRBJ1-1 13 TRBV7-3 . . CASSRHQQGQASF TGTGCCAGCAGCAGGCACCAACAGGGACAAGCTTCCTTT
TRBJ2-5 14 TRBV29-1 . . CSVGRLTYQETQYF TGCAGCGTCGGGCGCCTCACCTACCAAGAGACCCAGTACTTC
TRBJ2-2 16 TRBV7-8 many . CASSLGGTIGTGELFF TGTGCCAGCAGCTTAGGTGGGACAATCGGCACCGGGGAGCTGTTTTTT
TRBJ2-7 14 TRBV6-5 . . CASSKGSGFYEQYF TGTGCCAGCAGTAAAGGGTCTGGGTTCTACGAGCAGTACTTC
TRBJ2-7 17 TRBV6-1 many TRBD2 CASTDSRLAGYPYEQYF TGTGCCAGCACCGACTCCCGACTAGCGGGATATCCCTACGAGCAGTACTTC
TRBJ1-5 15 TRBV19 few . CASSSGAGGRRAQHF TGTGCCAGTAGTTCAGGGGCCGGGGGTCGGCGGGCCCAGCATTTT
TRBJ1-5 13 TRBV3-1 many TRBD1 CASSQDRDQPQHF TGTGCCAGCTCACAGGACAGGGATCAGCCCCAGCATTTT
TRBJ1-6 13 TRBV2 few TRBD1 CASRVTGNSPLHF TGTGCCAGCCGGGTGACAGGGAATTCACCCCTCCACTTT
TRBJ2-2 18 TRBV12-3/TRBV12-4 . TRBD2 CASTPGASGGADTGELFF TGTGCCAGCACCCCAGGGGCTAGCGGGGGGGCGGACACCGGGGAGCTGTTTTTT
TRBJ2-1 15 TRBV20-1 many TRBD2 CSAPRGGSSYNEQFF TGCAGTGCCCCCCGCGGCGGGAGCTCCTACAATGAGCAGTTCTTC
TRBJ1-2 15 TRBV7-3 many . CASSLNGGLSDGYTF TGTGCCAGCAGCTTAAACGGGGGTCTCTCGGATGGCTACACCTTC
TRBJ2-5 14 TRBV18 few . CASSPPGAQETQYF TGTGCCAGCTCACCACCGGGAGCCCAAGAGACCCAGTACTTC
TRBJ2-1 12 TRBV29-1 few TRBD1 CSVHPGGHEQFF TGCAGCGTACACCCAGGGGGCCATGAGCAGTTCTTC
TRBJ1-2 18 TRBV7-9 many . CASSLVSYRRGPNYGYTF TGTGCCAGCAGCTTAGTTTCCTACCGACGGGGACCTAACTATGGCTACACCTTC
TRBJ1-1 15 TRBV7-9 many . CASSLPRRGNTEAFF TGTGCCAGCAGCCTCCCGCGCCGCGGGAACACTGAAGCTTTCTTT
TRBJ1-2 13 TRBV28 many TRBD1 CASSAGTGYGYTF TGTGCCAGCAGTGCCGGGACAGGCTATGGCTACACCTTC
TRBJ1-1 15 TRBV5-5 . . CASSLERAGRTEAFF TGTGCCAGCAGCTTGGAGAGGGCCGGTAGGACTGAAGCTTTCTTT
TRBJ2-3 14 TRBV10-3 many . CAIKVASSTDTQYF TGTGCCATCAAGGTCGCATCTAGCACAGATACGCAGTATTTT
TRBJ2-1 14 TRBV28 few . CASSPITVYNEQFF TGTGCCAGCAGTCCCATAACAGTTTACAATGAGCAGTTCTTC
TRBJ2-2 17 TRBV24-1 many . CATSLGRAGGNTGELFF TGTGCCACCAGTCTCGGCAGGGCCGGGGGGAACACCGGGGAGCTGTTTTTT
TRBJ2-5 16 TRBV5-4 many TRBD1 CASSLDGTGAVETQYF TGTGCCAGCAGCTTGGATGGGACAGGGGCAGTAGAGACCCAGTACTTC
TRBJ1-4 13 TRBV27 many . CASSLSGNEKLFF TGTGCCAGCAGTTTATCCGGGAATGAAAAACTGTTTTTT
TRBJ2-3 13 TRBV20-1 few TRBD2 CSVASGEGVTQYF TGCAGTGTGGCTAGCGGGGAGGGGGTTACGCAGTATTTT
TRBJ2-7 16 TRBV6-6 few . CASSDIRQHNSYEQYF TGTGCCAGCAGTGATATTCGACAGCACAATTCCTACGAGCAGTACTTC
TRBJ2-7 13 TRBV5-4 many TRBD1 CASSQGGLYEQYF TGTGCCAGCAGTCAAGGGGGCCTCTACGAGCAGTACTTC
TRBJ2-5 18 TRBV5-1 . TRBD2 CASSRLAGALRRQETQYF TGCGCCAGCAGCAGACTAGCGGGGGCCCTCCGACGACAAGAGACCCAGTACTTC
TRBJ1-2 16 TRBV30 . . CAWRPPRPGGYYGYTF TGTGCCTGGAGGCCCCCCCGGCCGGGGGGCTACTATGGCTACACCTTC
TRBJ2-2 13 TRBV29-1 few . CSVIAVKPGELFF TGCAGCGTTATAGCGGTTAAACCCGGGGAGCTGTTTTTT
TRBJ1-1 15 TRBV4-2 many . CASSQDRGLDTEAFF TGTGCCAGCAGCCAAGATCGTGGGTTGGACACTGAAGCTTTCTTT
TRBJ1-1 12 TRBV7-9 many . CASGREFTEAFF TGTGCCAGCGGCAGGGAATTCACTGAAGCTTTCTTT
TRBJ1-1 15 TRBV2 many TRBD1 CASSLDRGKGTEAFF TGTGCCAGCAGTCTCGACAGGGGGAAAGGCACTGAAGCTTTCTTT
TRBJ1-2 16 TRBV27 many . CASSLRPTVANYGYTF TGTGCCAGCAGTCTTCGTCCTACTGTAGCTAACTATGGCTACACCTTC
TRBJ2-6 15 TRBV5-4 few . CASSLQGGGANVLTF TGTGCCAGCAGCTTACAGGGGGGGGGGGCCAACGTCCTGACTTTC
TRBJ1-2 12 TRBV12-3/TRBV12-4 many . CASSLTNYGYTF TGTGCCAGCAGTTTAACTAACTATGGCTACACCTTC
TRBJ2-2 15 TRBV14 few . CASRPSTGNTGELFF TGTGCCAGCAGACCCTCGACAGGGAACACCGGGGAGCTGTTTTTT
TRBJ2-5 15 TRBV7-3 many TRBD2 CASSLSGGAGETQYF TGTGCCAGCAGCCTTAGCGGGGGGGCCGGGGAGACCCAGTACTTC
TRBJ2-1 15 TRBV20-1 few . CSASATSRSYNEQFF TGCAGTGCTTCAGCGACTAGTCGCTCCTACAATGAGCAGTTCTTC
TRBJ2-7 18 TRBV4-2 many . CASSQDPSGGQWTYEQYF TGTGCCAGCAGCCAAGATCCCAGCGGGGGACAGTGGACCTACGAGCAGTACTTC
TRBJ1-2 12 TRBV12-3/TRBV12-4 many . CASSRTGNGYTF TGTGCCAGCAGCCGGACGGGTAATGGCTACACCTTC
TRBJ2-5 11 TRBV12-3/TRBV12-4 . . CTSSSGGTQYF TGTACCAGCAGTTCCGGGGGGACCCAGTACTTC